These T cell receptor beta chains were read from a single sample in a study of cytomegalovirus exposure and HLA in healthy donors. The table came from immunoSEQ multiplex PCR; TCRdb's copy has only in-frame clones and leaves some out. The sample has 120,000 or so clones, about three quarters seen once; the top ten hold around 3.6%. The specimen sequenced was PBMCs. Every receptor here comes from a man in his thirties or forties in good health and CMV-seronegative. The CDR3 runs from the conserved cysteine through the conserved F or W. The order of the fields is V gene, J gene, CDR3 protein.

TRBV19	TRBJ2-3	CASRRGKFTDTQYF
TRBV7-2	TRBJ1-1	CASSRDITNTEAFF
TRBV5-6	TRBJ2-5	CASSFRTGPQETQYF
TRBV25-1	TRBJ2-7	CASSPLGAGGEQYF
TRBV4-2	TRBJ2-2	CASSPRGGGGELFF
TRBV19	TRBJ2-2	CASSIWRVGHTGELFF
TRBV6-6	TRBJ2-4	CASSYGTSTNIQYF
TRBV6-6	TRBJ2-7	CASSYSNNRFYEQYF
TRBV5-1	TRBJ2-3	CASSSTSGADTQYF
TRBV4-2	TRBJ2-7	CASSQASGGPNYEQYF
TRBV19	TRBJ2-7	CASSIEGTAVEQYF
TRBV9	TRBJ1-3	CASSVVGTGSSGNTIYF
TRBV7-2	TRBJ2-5	CASSLGPSGGQETQYF
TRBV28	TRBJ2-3	CASRGSGANTDTQYF
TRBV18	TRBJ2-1	CASSPRTSGRGDNEQFF
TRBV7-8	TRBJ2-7	CASSLTGYYEQYF